The 18 T cell receptor beta chains in this list originate from one sample, sequenced in a study of cytomegalovirus exposure and HLA in healthy donors. PCR involved 60 Vbeta and 13 Jbeta primers. Sequenced by immunoSEQ multiplex PCR; TCRdb stores in-frame clones only, minus some. This table holds around 99,000 clones, about 77% found once. The sequencing input was PBMCs. These receptors were obtained from a man aged 40-55 years in good health and CMV-seronegative.

The DNA for the CDR3 is TGTGCCAGTATGACAGCGGGATATAGCAATCAGCCCCAGCATTTT. This sequence encodes CASMTAGYSNQPQHF. This chain joins TRBV19 and TRBJ1-5, with TRBD1 as a possible D gene (5 bases). V lost 7 bases, J lost 0 bases, and 13 bases lay in between. The length of the CDR3 is 15 residues. In germline, CDR1 is LNHDA, CDR2 SQIVND (reference sequence).

J is TRBJ1-2 and V is TRBV5-6; D perhaps matches TRBD1 (6 bases). There are 12 residues in the CDR3. CDR1 is SGHDT, CDR2 YYEEEE, per germline. The ends were cut back, 4 bases at V and 7 bases at J, with 11 bases in the middle. The DNA of the CDR3 is TGTGCCAGCAGCCCGACAGGAGCTGGCTACACCTTC. This encodes CASSPTGAGYTF.

The J gene is TRBJ2-1, the V gene TRBV7-9, with D possibly matching TRBD1 (6 bases). V lost 4 bases, J lost 8 bases, and 9 bases lay in between. The CDR3 has 12 residues. Germline V gives CDR1 SEHNR, CDR2 FQNEAQ (reference sequence). The CDR3 DNA is TGTGCCAGCAGCTCCGGGACACATGAGCAGTTCTTC. It specifies CASSSGTHEQFF.

J is TRBJ1-3 and V is TRBV5-1; no clear D gene. Germline V gene data show CDR1 as SGHRS and CDR2 as YFSETQ. Trimming shortened V by 1 base and J by 0 bases, and 5 bases separated the two germline ends. There are 14 residues in the CDR3. Written as DNA, the CDR3 is TGCGCCAGCAGCTTGTCGGGCTCTGGAAACACCATATATTTT. Translating it yields CASSLSGSGNTIYF.

V is TRBV4-1 and J is TRBJ2-5; TRBD2 agrees at 9 bases. With 1 base clipped from V and 1 base from J, the junction kept 7 bases outside the gene matches. The germline V gene encodes CDR1 MGHRA and CDR2 YSYEKL. The CDR3 sequence is 17 residues long. The CDR3 DNA reads as TGCGCCAGCAGCCAAGTTCAGGCGGGAGGGAGCCAAGAGACCCAGTACTTC. Amino acid sequence: CASSQVQAGGSQETQYF.

The chain has TRBV5-4 and TRBJ1-2, with a weak D call TRBD1 (6 bases). Per the germline V gene, CDR1 is SGHNT and CDR2 is YYREEE (reference sequence). The V gene lost 4 bases and the J gene lost 4 bases, with 14 bases spanning the gap. The CDR3 is made up of 14 amino acids. The CDR3 bases are TGTGCCAGCAGCCAGCCAGGGGATGGCTATGGCTACACCTTC. Encoded protein: CASSQPGDGYGYTF.

The chain has TRBV28 and TRBJ1-6, with D possibly TRBD1 on 6 matching bases. CDR1 and CDR2 from the germline V gene are MDHEN and SYDVKM. The CDR3 has 13 residues. V was shortened by 2 bases and J by 9 bases, with 8 bases between the two germline ends. CDR3 loop: CASSLLQGSPLHF. CDR3 sequence (DNA): TGTGCCAGCAGTTTACTACAGGGTTCACCCCTCCACTTT.

This clone came up a few times. This chain links TRBV4-1 with TRBJ2-1; TRBD2 matches at 11 bases. This CDR3 is 17 amino acids long. Trimming took 6 bases from V and 1 from J; bases not matched to a gene: 8. CDR1 and CDR2 (germline): MGHRA, YSYEKL. The CDR3 sequence is CASSFSGGAGSYNEQFF. CDR3 bases: TGCGCCAGCAGTTTTAGCGGGGGGGCAGGGTCCTACAATGAGCAGTTCTTC.

The V and J genes are TRBV19 and TRBJ2-2; 13 positions match TRBD2. Germline V lookup: CDR1 LNHDA, CDR2 SQIVND (reference sequence). Losses at the gene ends were 10 bases for V and 4 bases for J; bases not matched to a gene: 9. The CDR3 is made up of 16 amino acids. The CDR3 loop is CATTSGRAEGTGELFF. The CDR3 nucleotides are TGTGCCACAACTAGCGGGAGGGCAGAGGGCACCGGGGAGCTGTTTTTT.

CDR3 residues: CASSFSGFSTDTQYF. The CDR3 DNA reads as TGCGCCAGCAGCTTTAGCGGGTTTAGCACAGATACGCAGTATTTT. The V call is TRBV5-1, the J call TRBJ2-3; 7 positions match TRBD2. CDR1 and CDR2 from the germline V gene are SGHRS and YFSETQ. This CDR3 comprises 15 residues. V was clipped by 2 bases and J by 0 bases; unmatched bases: 3.

The chain carries TRBV27 and TRBJ2-7; 7 bases are a match to TRBD1. This CDR3 has 12 residues. The germline V gene has CDR1 MNHEY and CDR2 SMNVEV (reference sequence). J lost 4 bases, V lost 5 bases, and 2 bases had no gene match. CDR3 residues: CASSTTGYEQYF. The CDR3 bases are TGTGCCAGCAGTACGACAGGGTACGAGCAGTACTTC.

This clone was picked up one time. The chain carries TRBV5-1 and TRBJ2-7; D remains ambiguous. Trimming took off 4 bases at V and 3 bases at J, with 17 bases between the two ends. Germline V gives CDR1 SGHRS, CDR2 YFSETQ. CDR3 length equals 15 residues. In DNA form, the CDR3 reads TGCGCCAGCAGCGAGTCCCCCTCAGGCATCTACGAGCAGTACTTC. This translates into CASSESPSGIYEQYF.

This clone showed up just a few times. The genes are TRBV5-1 and TRBJ1-2; a possible D gene is TRBD1 (6 bases). Trimming stripped 4 bases from V and 7 bases from J, with 20 bases between. Germline V CDR1 and CDR2: SGHRS, YFSETQ. The CDR3 has 15 residues. Here the CDR3 reads CASSPVGGREAGYTF. For the CDR3, the DNA is TGCGCCAGCAGCCCAGTGGGGGGGCGGGAGGCTGGCTACACCTTC.

V gene TRBV7-9 combines with J gene TRBJ1-4, with D tentatively TRBD1 (6 bases). Germline CDR1 SEHNR, CDR2 FQNEAQ (reference sequence). The germline V and J ends were trimmed by 5 bases and 0 bases, with 16 bases remaining between them. CDR3 length: 17 residues. CDR3 coding DNA: TGTGCCAGCAGCGCAGCGGGACACCTTGCAACTAATGAAAAACTGTTTTTT. Its protein is CASSAAGHLATNEKLFF.

This sequence joins TRBV6-1 and TRBJ2-5, with a possible D match to TRBD1 (5 bases). Trimming pared 6 bases from V and 2 bases from J, leaving 10 bases between. The CDR3 runs 13 residues. The germline V gene has CDR1 MNHNS and CDR2 SASEGT. CDR3 coding DNA: TGTGCCAGCAGGGGCAGGGTACAAGAGACCCAGTACTTC. Translated: CASRGRVQETQYF.

J is TRBJ2-6 and V is TRBV10-2; D unclear. Germline V lookup: CDR1 WSHSY, CDR2 SAAADI. The V end lost 11 bases, the J end lost 4 bases, and 12 bases lay between the germline ends. CDR3 length: 13 residues. CDR3 loop: CAGNAGGANVLTF. In DNA form, the CDR3 reads TGCGCCGGCAACGCAGGAGGGGCCAACGTCCTGACTTTC.

This chain uses TRBV6-5 with TRBJ1-3; 7 bases align to TRBD1. The length of the CDR3 is 14 residues. Germline CDR1 MNHEY, CDR2 SVGAGI. The trim removed 6 bases at V and 3 bases at J, leaving 5 bases unmatched. The DNA for the CDR3 is TGTGCCAGCAGCAGACAGGGCGGTGGAAACACCATATATTTT. Translated: CASSRQGGGNTIYF.

J is TRBJ2-7 and V is TRBV11-2; a possible D gene is TRBD2 (6 bases). The V and J ends lost 5 bases and 0 bases respectively, with 17 bases between them. The CDR3 covers 16 residues. Germline V gives CDR1 SGHAT, CDR2 FQNNGV. The CDR3 bases are TGTGCCAGCAGCCAATCCCAGCGGGCTTACTCCTACGAGCAGTACTTC. Protein: CASSQSQRAYSYEQYF. The full variable domain, rest sourced from reference TRBV11-2 and TRBJ2-7, is EAGVAQSPRYKIIEKRQSVAFWCNPISGHATLYWYQQILGQGPKLLIQFQNNGVVDDSQLPKDRFSAERLKGVDSTLKIQPAKLEDSAVYLCASSQSQRAYSYEQYFGPGTRLTVT.